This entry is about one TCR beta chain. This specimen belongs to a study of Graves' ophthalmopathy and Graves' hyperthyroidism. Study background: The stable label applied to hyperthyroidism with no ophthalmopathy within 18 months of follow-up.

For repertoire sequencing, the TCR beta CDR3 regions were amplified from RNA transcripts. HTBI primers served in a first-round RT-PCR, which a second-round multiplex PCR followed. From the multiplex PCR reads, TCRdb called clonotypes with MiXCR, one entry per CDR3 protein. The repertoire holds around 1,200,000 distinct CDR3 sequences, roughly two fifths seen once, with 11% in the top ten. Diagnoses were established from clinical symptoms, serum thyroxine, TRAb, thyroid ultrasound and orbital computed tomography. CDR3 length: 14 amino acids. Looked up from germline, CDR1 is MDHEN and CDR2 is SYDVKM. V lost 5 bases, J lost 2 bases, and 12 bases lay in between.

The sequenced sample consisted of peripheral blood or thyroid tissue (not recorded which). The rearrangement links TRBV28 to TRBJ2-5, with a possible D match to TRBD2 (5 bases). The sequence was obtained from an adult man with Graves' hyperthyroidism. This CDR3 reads CASSREGLQETQYF. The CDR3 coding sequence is TGTGCCAGCAGTAGAGAAGGACTTCAAGAGACCCAGTACTTC.